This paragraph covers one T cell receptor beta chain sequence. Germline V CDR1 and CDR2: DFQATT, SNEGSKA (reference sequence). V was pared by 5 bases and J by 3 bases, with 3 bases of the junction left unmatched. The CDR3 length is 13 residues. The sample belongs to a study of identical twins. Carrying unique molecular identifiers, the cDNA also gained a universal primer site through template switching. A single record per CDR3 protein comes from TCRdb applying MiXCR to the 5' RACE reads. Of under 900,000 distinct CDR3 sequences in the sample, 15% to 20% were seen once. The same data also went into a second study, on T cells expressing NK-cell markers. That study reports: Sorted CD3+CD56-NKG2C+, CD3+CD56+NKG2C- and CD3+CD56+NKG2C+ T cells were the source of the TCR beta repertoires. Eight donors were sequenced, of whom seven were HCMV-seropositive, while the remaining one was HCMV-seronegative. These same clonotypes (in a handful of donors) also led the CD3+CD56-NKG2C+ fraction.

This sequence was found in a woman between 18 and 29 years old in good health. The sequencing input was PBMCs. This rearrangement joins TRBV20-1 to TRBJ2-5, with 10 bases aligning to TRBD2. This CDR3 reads CSALGTSEETQYF. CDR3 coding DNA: TGCAGTGCTCTCGGGACTAGCGAAGAGACCCAGTACTTC.